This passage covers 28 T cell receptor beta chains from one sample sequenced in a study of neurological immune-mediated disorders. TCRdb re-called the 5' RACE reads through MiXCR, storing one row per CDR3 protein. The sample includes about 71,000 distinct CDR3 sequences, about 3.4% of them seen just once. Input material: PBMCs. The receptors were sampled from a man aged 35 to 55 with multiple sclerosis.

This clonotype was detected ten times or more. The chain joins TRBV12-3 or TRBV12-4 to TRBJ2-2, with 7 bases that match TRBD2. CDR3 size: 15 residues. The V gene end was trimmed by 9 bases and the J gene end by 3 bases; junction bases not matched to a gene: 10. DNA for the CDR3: TGTGCCAGTTGTCGCGGGAGTTTAGACACCGGGGAGCTGTTTTTT. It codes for CASCRGSLDTGELFF.

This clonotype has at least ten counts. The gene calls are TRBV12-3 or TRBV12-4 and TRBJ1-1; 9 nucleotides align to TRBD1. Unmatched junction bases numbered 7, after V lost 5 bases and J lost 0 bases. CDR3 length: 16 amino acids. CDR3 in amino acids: CASSPRQGEVNTEAFF. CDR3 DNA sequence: TGTGCCAGCAGTCCCCGACAGGGGGAGGTGAACACTGAAGCTTTCTTT.

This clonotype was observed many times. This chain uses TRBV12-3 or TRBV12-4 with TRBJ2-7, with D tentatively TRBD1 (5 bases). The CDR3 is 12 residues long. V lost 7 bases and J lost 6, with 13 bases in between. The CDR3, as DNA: TGTGCCAGCACCCTTAGGGGCGGCGAGCAGTACTTC. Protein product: CASTLRGGEQYF.

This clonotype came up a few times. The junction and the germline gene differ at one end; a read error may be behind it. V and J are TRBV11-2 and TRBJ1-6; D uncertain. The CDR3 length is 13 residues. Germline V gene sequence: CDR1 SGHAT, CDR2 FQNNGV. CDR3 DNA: TGTGCCAGCAGCTTAGAACGAGTTTCAACCCTCAACTTT. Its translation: CASSLERVSTLNF.

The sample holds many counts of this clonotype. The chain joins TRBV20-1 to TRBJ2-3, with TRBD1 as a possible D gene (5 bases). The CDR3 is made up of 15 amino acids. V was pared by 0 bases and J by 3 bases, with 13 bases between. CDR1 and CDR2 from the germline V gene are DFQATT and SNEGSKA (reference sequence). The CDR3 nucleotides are TGCAGTGCTAGAGATCTGCAGACAGCGACAGATACGCAGTATTTT. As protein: CSARDLQTATDTQYF.

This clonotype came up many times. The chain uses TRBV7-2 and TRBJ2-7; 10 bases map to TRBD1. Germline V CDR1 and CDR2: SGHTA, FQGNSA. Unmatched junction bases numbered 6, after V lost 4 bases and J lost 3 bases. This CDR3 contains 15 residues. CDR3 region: CASSSSGDRGYEQYF. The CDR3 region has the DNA TGTGCCAGCAGCTCGAGTGGGGACAGGGGCTACGAGCAGTACTTC.

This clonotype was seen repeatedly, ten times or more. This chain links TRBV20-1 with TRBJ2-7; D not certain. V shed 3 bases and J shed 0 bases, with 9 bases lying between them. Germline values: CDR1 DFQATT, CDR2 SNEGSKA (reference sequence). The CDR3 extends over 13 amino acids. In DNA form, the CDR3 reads TGCAGTGCTAGCAGGCAAGGCTCCTACGAGCAGTACTTC. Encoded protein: CSASRQGSYEQYF.

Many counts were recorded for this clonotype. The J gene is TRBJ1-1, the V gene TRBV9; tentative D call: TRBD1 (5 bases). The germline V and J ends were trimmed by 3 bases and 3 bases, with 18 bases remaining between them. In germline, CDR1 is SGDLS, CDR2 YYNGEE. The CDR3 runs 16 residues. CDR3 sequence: CASSAPPRQPYTEAFF. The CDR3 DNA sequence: TGTGCCAGCAGCGCTCCACCACGACAGCCCTACACTGAAGCTTTCTTT.

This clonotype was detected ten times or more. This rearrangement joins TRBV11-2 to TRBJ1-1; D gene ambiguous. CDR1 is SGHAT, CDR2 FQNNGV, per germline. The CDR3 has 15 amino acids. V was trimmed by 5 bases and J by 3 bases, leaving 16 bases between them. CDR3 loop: CASSDEDGVHTEAFF. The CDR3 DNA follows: TGTGCCAGCAGCGACGAGGACGGGGTTCACACTGAAGCTTTCTTT.

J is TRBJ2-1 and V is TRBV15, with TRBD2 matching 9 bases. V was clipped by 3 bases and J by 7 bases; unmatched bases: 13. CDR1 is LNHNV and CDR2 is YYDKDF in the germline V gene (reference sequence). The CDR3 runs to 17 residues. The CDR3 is CATSSLEVAGERNEQFF. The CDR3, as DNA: TGTGCCACCAGCAGTCTAGAGGTAGCGGGAGAACGGAATGAGCAGTTCTTC.

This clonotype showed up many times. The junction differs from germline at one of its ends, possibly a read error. CDR3 protein: CVSRDSNTEAFF. CDR3 bases: TGTGTCAGCAGGGACTCGAACACTGAAGCTTTCTTT. This chain connects TRBV11-2 to TRBJ1-1; weak D call: TRBD1 (5 bases). Germline V lookup: CDR1 SGHAT, CDR2 FQNNGV. The CDR3 runs 12 residues.

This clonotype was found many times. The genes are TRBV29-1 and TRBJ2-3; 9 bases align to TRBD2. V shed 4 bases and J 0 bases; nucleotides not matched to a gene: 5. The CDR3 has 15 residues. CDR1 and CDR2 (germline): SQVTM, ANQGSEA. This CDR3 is CSVGEAGGSTDTQYF. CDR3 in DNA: TGCAGCGTTGGGGAAGCGGGGGGAAGCACAGATACGCAGTATTTT.

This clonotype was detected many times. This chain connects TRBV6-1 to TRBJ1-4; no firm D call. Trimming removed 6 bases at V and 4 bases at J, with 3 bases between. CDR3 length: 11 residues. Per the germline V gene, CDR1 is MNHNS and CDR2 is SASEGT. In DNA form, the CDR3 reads TGTGCCAGCAGAGATAATGAAAAACTGTTTTTT. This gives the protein CASRDNEKLFF.

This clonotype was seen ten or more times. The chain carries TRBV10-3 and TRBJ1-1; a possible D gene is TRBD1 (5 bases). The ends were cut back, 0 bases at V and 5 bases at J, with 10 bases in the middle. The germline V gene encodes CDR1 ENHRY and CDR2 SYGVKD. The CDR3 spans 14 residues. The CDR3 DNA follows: TGTGCCATCAGTGAGTCGGGCAGGGTAACTGAAGCTTTCTTT. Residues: CAISESGRVTEAFF.

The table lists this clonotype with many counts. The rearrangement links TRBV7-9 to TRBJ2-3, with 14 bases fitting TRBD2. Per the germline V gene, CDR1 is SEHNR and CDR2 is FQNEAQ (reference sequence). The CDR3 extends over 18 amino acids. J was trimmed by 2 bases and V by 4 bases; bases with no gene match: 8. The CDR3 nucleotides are TGTGCCAGCAGCTCGCGGACTAGCGGGGGGAGATCCACAGATACGCAGTATTTT. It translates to CASSSRTSGGRSTDTQYF.

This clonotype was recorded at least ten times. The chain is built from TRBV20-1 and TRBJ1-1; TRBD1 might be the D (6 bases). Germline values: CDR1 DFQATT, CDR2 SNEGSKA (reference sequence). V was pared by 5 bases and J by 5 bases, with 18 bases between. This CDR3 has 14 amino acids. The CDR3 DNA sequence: TGCAGTGCTGGGGATGGGGGGCGCGGAACTGAAGCTTTCTTT. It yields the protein CSAGDGGRGTEAFF.

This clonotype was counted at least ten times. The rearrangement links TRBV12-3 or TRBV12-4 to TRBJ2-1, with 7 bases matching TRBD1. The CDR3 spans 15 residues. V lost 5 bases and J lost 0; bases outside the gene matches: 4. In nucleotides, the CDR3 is TGTGCCAGCAGTCCCCCAGGGGGCTCCTACAATGAGCAGTTCTTC. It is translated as CASSPPGGSYNEQFF.

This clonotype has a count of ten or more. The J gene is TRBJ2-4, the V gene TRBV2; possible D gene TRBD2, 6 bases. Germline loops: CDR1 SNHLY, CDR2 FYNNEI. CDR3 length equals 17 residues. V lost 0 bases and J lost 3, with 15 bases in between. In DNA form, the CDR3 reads TGTGCCAGCAGTGAAGCGCTTCGGGGGACGAGCAAAAACATTCAGTACTTC. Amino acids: CASSEALRGTSKNIQYF. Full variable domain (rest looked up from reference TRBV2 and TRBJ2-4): EPEVTQTPSHQVTQMGQEVILRCVPISNHLYFYWYRQILGQKVEFLVSFYNNEISEKSEIFDDQFSVERPDGSNFTLKIRSTKLEDSAMYFCASSEALRGTSKNIQYFGAGTRLSVL.

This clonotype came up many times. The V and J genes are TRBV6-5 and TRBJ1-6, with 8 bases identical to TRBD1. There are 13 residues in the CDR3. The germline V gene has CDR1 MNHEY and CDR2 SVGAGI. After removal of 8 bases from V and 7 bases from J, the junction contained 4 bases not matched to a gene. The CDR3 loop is CASLRDRNSPLHF. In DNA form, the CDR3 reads TGTGCCAGCCTCCGGGACAGGAATTCACCCCTCCACTTT.

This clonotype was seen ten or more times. CDR3: CASSTRGRSYSNQPQHF. The CDR3 DNA is TGTGCCAGTAGTACCCGAGGGAGGTCTTATAGCAATCAGCCCCAGCATTTT. The chain is built from TRBV19 and TRBJ1-5; D is unresolved. The CDR3 totals 17 residues. Trimming left V 4 bases short and J 0 bases short, with 16 bases between. Germline V gene lookup returns CDR1 LNHDA and CDR2 SQIVND (reference sequence).

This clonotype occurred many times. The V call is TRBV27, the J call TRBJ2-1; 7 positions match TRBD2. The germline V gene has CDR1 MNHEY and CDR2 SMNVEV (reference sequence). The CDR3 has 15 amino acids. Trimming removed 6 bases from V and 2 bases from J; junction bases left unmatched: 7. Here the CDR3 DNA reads TGTGCCAGCAGAAGCGGGACCACAGCCTACAATGAGCAGTTCTTC. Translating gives CASRSGTTAYNEQFF.

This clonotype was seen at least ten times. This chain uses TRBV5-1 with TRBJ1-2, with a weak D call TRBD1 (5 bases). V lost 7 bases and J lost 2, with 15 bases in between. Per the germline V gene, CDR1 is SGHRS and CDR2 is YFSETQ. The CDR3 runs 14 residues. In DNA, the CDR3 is TGCGCCAGCGACGAGGACATATTCAACTATGGCTACACCTTC. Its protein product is CASDEDIFNYGYTF.

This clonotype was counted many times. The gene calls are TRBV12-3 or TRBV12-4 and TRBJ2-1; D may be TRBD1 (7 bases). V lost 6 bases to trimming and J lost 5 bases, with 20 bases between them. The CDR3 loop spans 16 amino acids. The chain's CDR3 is CASSPRDSTSNNEQFF. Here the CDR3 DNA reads TGTGCCAGCAGCCCCCGGGACAGCACTAGCAACAATGAGCAGTTCTTC.

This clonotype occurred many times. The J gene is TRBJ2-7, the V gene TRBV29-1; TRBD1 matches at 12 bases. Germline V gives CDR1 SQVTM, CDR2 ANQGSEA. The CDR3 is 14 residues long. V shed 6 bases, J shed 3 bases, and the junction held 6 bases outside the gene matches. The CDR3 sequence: CSVGRDRGLYEQYF. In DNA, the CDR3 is TGCAGCGTGGGAAGGGACAGGGGGCTCTACGAGCAGTACTTC.

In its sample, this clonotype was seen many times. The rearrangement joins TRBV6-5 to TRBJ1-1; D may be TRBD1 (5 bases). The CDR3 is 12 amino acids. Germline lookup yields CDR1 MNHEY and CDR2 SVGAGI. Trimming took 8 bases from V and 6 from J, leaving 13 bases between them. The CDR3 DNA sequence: TGTGCCAGCCGAAGGGGCGCCTCTGAAGCTTTCTTT. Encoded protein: CASRRGASEAFF.

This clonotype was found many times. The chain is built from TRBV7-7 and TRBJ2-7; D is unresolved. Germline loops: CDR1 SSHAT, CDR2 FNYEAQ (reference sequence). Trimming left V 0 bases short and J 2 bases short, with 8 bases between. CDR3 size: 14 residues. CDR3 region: CASSLASGPYEQYF. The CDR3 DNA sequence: TGTGCCAGCAGCTTAGCCTCCGGGCCCTACGAGCAGTACTTC.

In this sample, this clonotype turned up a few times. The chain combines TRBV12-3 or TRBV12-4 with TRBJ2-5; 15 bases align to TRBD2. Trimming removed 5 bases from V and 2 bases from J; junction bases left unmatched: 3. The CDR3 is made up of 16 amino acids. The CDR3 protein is CASSPGTSGGQETQYF. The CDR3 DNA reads TGTGCCAGCAGTCCTGGGACTAGCGGGGGGCAAGAGACCCAGTACTTC.

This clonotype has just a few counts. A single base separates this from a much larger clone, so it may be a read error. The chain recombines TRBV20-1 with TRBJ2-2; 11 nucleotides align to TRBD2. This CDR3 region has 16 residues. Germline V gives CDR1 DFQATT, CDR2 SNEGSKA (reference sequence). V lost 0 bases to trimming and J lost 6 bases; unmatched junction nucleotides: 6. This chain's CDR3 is CSARDQNSGGAGELFF. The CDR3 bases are TGCAGTGCTAGAGATCAGAATAGCGGGGGGGCCGGGGAGCTGTTTTTT.